The rows below give T cell receptor beta chains drawn from one sample of a study of cytomegalovirus exposure and HLA in healthy donors. Here immunoSEQ multiplex PCR was the method, and the copy in TCRdb shows in-frame clones only, minus some. The sample carries some 200,000 clones, around 80% recorded once. Sequencing was done on a sample of PBMCs. The source is a young woman in good health and CMV-seronegative. Each CDR3 is given with its conserved first and last residue. Fields, in order: clone size, D gene, V gene, J gene, CDR3 protein, CDR3 DNA. A D gene is named only where the DNA matches it firmly. Only part of the rows carry a size: once, few, many, or a class if the clone is expanded.

once	-	TRBV6-5	TRBJ2-2	CASSYIGSLYRELFF	TGTGCCAGCAGTTACATAGGGAGTCTTTATAGGGAGCTGTTTTTT
-	-	TRBV9	TRBJ2-1	CASSGDWGSLNEQFF	TGTGCCAGCAGCGGGGACTGGGGTTCGTTGAATGAGCAGTTCTTC
-	-	TRBV5-1	TRBJ2-7	CASSSTGSSYEQYF	TGCGCCAGCAGCTCTACAGGGAGCTCCTACGAGCAGTACTTC
-	TRBD1	TRBV10-2	TRBJ2-7	CASRSGQGIYEQYF	TGCGCCAGCAGGTCGGGACAGGGGATTTACGAGCAGTACTTC
-	TRBD1	TRBV2	TRBJ2-2	CAARQGASTGELFF	TGTGCCGCAAGACAGGGGGCGAGCACCGGGGAGCTGTTTTTT
-	TRBD2	TRBV7-6	TRBJ2-1	CASSLALSAGYNEQFF	TGTGCCAGCAGCTTAGCGCTCTCAGCGGGATACAATGAGCAGTTCTTC
-	TRBD2	TRBV13	TRBJ2-4	CASSLRTSGGWYF	TGTGCCAGCAGCTTAAGGACTAGCGGGGGCTGGTACTTC
-	TRBD1	TRBV7-7	TRBJ2-5	CASSQTGNGAETQYF	TGTGCTAGCAGCCAGACAGGGAACGGTGCAGAGACCCAGTACTTC
few	TRBD1	TRBV19	TRBJ2-5	CASGWDRRETQYF	TGTGCCAGTGGATGGGACAGAAGAGAGACCCAGTACTTC
-	-	TRBV2	TRBJ1-1	CATGFGGAKLSNTEAFF	TGTGCCACCGGCTTTGGAGGGGCTAAACTCTCGAACACTGAAGCTTTCTTT
-	-	TRBV6-1	TRBJ2-7	CASSEASSGGYEQYF	TGTGCCAGCAGTGAAGCCTCGTCAGGAGGCTACGAGCAGTACTTC